Below, 8 T cell receptor beta chains from the same sample are listed, as sequenced in a study of T cell responses to AZD1222 COVID-19 vaccine. Profiling relied on immunoSEQ multiplex PCR, and the TCRdb table lists in-frame clones only, not all of them. The sample shows 110,000 to 150,000 clones, approximately 83% of them seen only once. Source: peripheral blood, taken on day 0 of AZD1222 vaccination. The receptors derive from an adult in good health.

A few counts support this clone. The J gene is TRBJ2-7, the V gene TRBV27, with TRBD1 matching over 11 bases. The trim removed 7 bases at V and 3 bases at J, leaving 5 bases unmatched. CDR1 is MNHEY and CDR2 is SMNVEV in the germline V gene (reference sequence). The CDR3 runs to 14 residues. The CDR3 loop is CASTPGTGGYEQYF. DNA of the CDR3: TGTGCCAGCACTCCCGGGACAGGGGGCTACGAGCAGTACTTC.

This clone has a single count. The CDR3, as DNA: TGTGCCAGCTCACCCCTGACAGTCTCTGGAAACACCATATATTTT. Amino acids: CASSPLTVSGNTIYF. The rearrangement joins TRBV18 to TRBJ1-3; D perhaps matches TRBD1 (5 bases). The length of the CDR3 is 15 residues. V lost 3 bases, J lost 0 bases, and 9 bases lay in between. Germline assignment: CDR1 KGHSH and CDR2 LQKENI.

The genes are TRBV11-2 and TRBJ1-2; D possibly corresponds to TRBD1 (6 bases). V was cut by 5 bases and J by 4 bases, with 11 bases left in between. The CDR3 contains 13 residues. CDR1 is SGHAT, CDR2 FQNNGV, per germline. The chain's CDR3 is CASSPDRLYGYTF. CDR3 bases: TGTGCCAGCAGCCCCGACAGGCTCTATGGCTACACCTTC.

As DNA, the CDR3 is TGTGCCAGCAACCCTTTCCGGGGAGCCGATACGCAGTATTTT. Its translation: CASNPFRGADTQYF. The rearrangement uses TRBV9 and TRBJ2-3, with D possibly matching TRBD2 (5 bases). The CDR3 extends over 14 amino acids. V lost 6 bases and J lost 6, with 17 bases in between. CDR1 is SGDLS, CDR2 YYNGEE, per germline.

This chain joins TRBV6-1 and TRBJ1-1, with a possible D match to TRBD1 (6 bases). Germline lookup yields CDR1 MNHNS and CDR2 SASEGT. Trimming took 2 bases from V and 1 from J, leaving 11 bases between them. The length of the CDR3 is 15 residues. In nucleotides, the CDR3 is TGTGCCAGCAGTGAAATGGGGGCCCCGAACACTGAAGCTTTCTTT. Its translation is CASSEMGAPNTEAFF.

The chain recombines TRBV11-2 with TRBJ2-1; the D gene is possibly TRBD2 (6 bases). Germline values: CDR1 SGHAT, CDR2 FQNNGV. The CDR3 totals 13 residues. V was shortened by 4 bases and J by 9 bases, with 13 bases between the two germline ends. The CDR3, as DNA: TGTGCCAGCAGCTCCCAACAAGCGGGTGAGCAGTTCTTC. The encoded protein is CASSSQQAGEQFF.

This rearrangement joins TRBV25-1 to TRBJ2-1, with TRBD2 identical over 8 bases. This CDR3 region has 15 residues. Germline loops: CDR1 MGHDK, CDR2 SYGVNS. Unmatched junction bases numbered 5, after V lost 3 bases and J lost 4 bases. The DNA for the CDR3 is TGTGCCAGCAGTGATCTGGCTAGCGGGTACAATGAGCAGTTCTTC. This sequence encodes CASSDLASGYNEQFF.

The CDR3 region is CASSELWSNSPLHF. In DNA form, the CDR3 reads TGTGCCAGCAGTGAACTTTGGAGTAATTCACCCCTCCACTTT. This rearrangement joins TRBV2 to TRBJ1-6; no clear D. The V end was cut by 2 bases, the J end by 6 bases, with 8 bases between. Germline lookup yields CDR1 SNHLY and CDR2 FYNNEI. This CDR3 contains 14 residues.